Listed below are T cell receptor beta chains from one sample, sequenced in a study of T cells in Graves' hyperthyroidism and ophthalmopathy. TCRdb fed the multiplex PCR reads into MiXCR, producing one record per CDR3 protein. The data contain around 500,000 distinct CDR3 sequences, about 15% of them singletons. The specimen sequenced was blood. These receptors were taken from a woman in her thirties or forties with Graves' hyperthyroidism. CDR3s include the opening cysteine and the closing phenylalanine or tryptophan. D genes are given only for firm matches. The size field is filled for only some rows; it gives once, few, many or a size class.

j_gene,v_gene,abundance,d_gene,CDR3nt,CDR3aa
TRBJ2-5,TRBV19,few,TRBD2,TGTGCCAGTAGTAAAGGGACTAGCGGGAGAACGTTGGAGACCCAGTACTTC,CASSKGTSGRTLETQYF
TRBJ1-5,TRBV30,NA,NA,TGTGCCTGGAGCGTACCGGGACAAGGGTACCAGCCCCAGCATTTT,CAWSVPGQGYQPQHF
TRBJ2-1,TRBV15,NA,NA,TGTGCCACCAGCTCCAATAGCGGCAGTAGCTACAATGAGCAGTTCTTC,CATSSNSGSSYNEQFF
TRBJ2-7,TRBV6-1,NA,NA,TGTGCCAGCAGTGAAAGACTGGCGGGCGCCCCCTACGAGCAGTACTTC,CASSERLAGAPYEQYF
TRBJ2-2,TRBV6-1,many,TRBD1,TGTGCCAGCAGTGACGGGACAGGGGGCTTCACCGGGGAGCTGTTTTTT,CASSDGTGGFTGELFF
TRBJ2-3,TRBV5-1,NA,TRBD2,TGCGCCAGCCGACGGGGGGAGGACACAGATACGCAGTATTTT,CASRRGEDTDTQYF
TRBJ1-2,TRBV6-1,few,TRBD1,TGTGCCAGCAGTAGGGACAGGACGAGTGCGGGCTACACCTTC,CASSRDRTSAGYTF
TRBJ2-7,TRBV20-1,NA,NA,TGCAGTGCTAGGGATGGAACAGTTGGGCTTGAAGAGCAGTACTTC,CSARDGTVGLEEQYF
TRBJ1-5,TRBV20-1,few,NA,TGCAGTGCTAGTGGGTCGTATCAGCCCCAGCATTTT,CSASGSYQPQHF
TRBJ2-3,TRBV7-9,NA,TRBD2,TGTGCCAGCAATCGCGGGAGGGCAGATACGCAGTATTTT,CASNRGRADTQYF
TRBJ2-2,TRBV2,NA,TRBD2,TGTGCCAGCAGTCGGGGACTAGCGGGAGGCCCTACCTCGAACACCGGGGAGCTGTTTTTT,CASSRGLAGGPTSNTGELFF
TRBJ2-7,TRBV3-1,many,NA,TGTGCCAGCAGCCACCTCAACTACGAGCAGTACTTC,CASSHLNYEQYF
TRBJ2-7,TRBV2,medium-sized,NA,TGTGCCAGCAGTGAAAGTGGGGCGCCCTCCTACGAGCAGTACTTC,CASSESGAPSYEQYF
TRBJ2-7,TRBV5-4,NA,NA,TGTGCCAGCAGCCACCCAAGGGCAGGCGGTAACGAGCAGTACTTC,CASSHPRAGGNEQYF
TRBJ2-6,TRBV11-3,few,TRBD2,TGTGCCAGCAGCTTCGGACTAGCGGGCTCCTCTGGGGCCAACGTCCTGACTTTC,CASSFGLAGSSGANVLTF
TRBJ1-5,TRBV28,many,NA,TGTGCCACCCTGTGGCAGGGAGGGGGGGACAATCAGCCCCAGCATTTT,CATLWQGGGDNQPQHF
TRBJ2-7,TRBV7-8,many,NA,TGTGCCAGCAGCTTAATCAGTTCCTACGAGCAGTACTTC,CASSLISSYEQYF
TRBJ2-7,TRBV12-3/TRBV12-4,many,NA,TGTGCCAGCAGTTCTTTGGACGAGCAGTACTTC,CASSSLDEQYF
TRBJ2-7,TRBV27,many,TRBD1,TGTGCCAGCAGCTTAAGACAGGGGGCTGGATACGAGCAGTACTTC,CASSLRQGAGYEQYF
TRBJ2-5,TRBV29-1,NA,TRBD2,TGCAGCGTAACTAGCGGGACGATGCTGGGGACCCAGTACTTC,CSVTSGTMLGTQYF
TRBJ1-5,TRBV7-9,few,TRBD1,TGTACCAGCAGCCCTACCGGGACAGGGCAATATAGCAATCAGCCCCAGCATTTT,CTSSPTGTGQYSNQPQHF
TRBJ2-1,TRBV25-1,NA,NA,TGTGCCAGCAGTGCCCCCACAGGGCAGGGCAATGAGCAGTTCTTC,CASSAPTGQGNEQFF
TRBJ2-1,TRBV9,NA,NA,TGTGCCAGCAGCGTAGTCGGCGCCCCGAGCTCCTACAATGAGCAGTTCTTC,CASSVVGAPSSYNEQFF
TRBJ2-5,TRBV4-1,many,NA,TGCGCCAGCAGCCAAGAACGGACAGCCGAGACCCAGTACTTC,CASSQERTAETQYF
TRBJ1-5,TRBV5-1,NA,TRBD1,TGCGCCAGCAGCTTGGGGACAGGGAGGGATCAGCCCCAGCATTTT,CASSLGTGRDQPQHF
TRBJ2-1,TRBV29-1,many,TRBD2,TGCAGCGTTGGGGGGGCCCAGGGACTAGGTTCCTACAATGAGCAGTTCTTC,CSVGGAQGLGSYNEQFF
TRBJ2-1,TRBV5-1,NA,NA,TGCGCCAGCAGCTTGCAGGATAGCTCCTACAATGAGCAGTTCTTC,CASSLQDSSYNEQFF
TRBJ2-1,TRBV20-1,many,TRBD1,TGCAGTGCTGAAACACCGGGACAGGGGGTAATTGAGCAGTTCTTC,CSAETPGQGVIEQFF
TRBJ1-1,TRBV20-1,many,NA,TGCAGTGCTACCGACAGGACGGCTAACACTGAAGCTTTCTTT,CSATDRTANTEAFF
TRBJ2-6,TRBV7-2,few,TRBD2,TGTGCCAGCAGCTTAGTACTAGCGGGAGGGCCTGGGACTGGGGCCAACGTCCTGACTTTC,CASSLVLAGGPGTGANVLTF
TRBJ1-1,TRBV28,many,NA,TGTGCCAGCAGTTTAGAGGGCCTGTACTCTGAAGCTTTCTTT,CASSLEGLYSEAFF
TRBJ2-7,TRBV20-1,NA,TRBD2,TGCAGTGCTAGGGGGGCTAGCGGGAGCTCCTACGAGCAGTACTTC,CSARGASGSSYEQYF
TRBJ1-1,TRBV11-1,many,NA,TGTGCCAGCACCACCGCCGGGGGGAGGAACACTGAAGCTTTCTTT,CASTTAGGRNTEAFF
TRBJ2-5,TRBV7-9,many,TRBD1,TGTGCCAGCAGCTTGGGGGGACAGGCGTTCCAAGAGACCCAGTACTTC,CASSLGGQAFQETQYF
TRBJ2-6,TRBV2,many,NA,TGTGCCAGCAGTAAAGACCGGGATCTATTCTCTGGGGCCAACGTCCTGACTTTC,CASSKDRDLFSGANVLTF
TRBJ1-5,TRBV12-3/TRBV12-4,many,NA,TGTGCCAGCACTGGGCAGGGTGTCAATCAGCCCCAGCATTTT,CASTGQGVNQPQHF
TRBJ2-5,TRBV7-2,many,NA,TGTGCCAGCAGCAGTCAGGGGTTGAGGGAGACCCAGTACTTC,CASSSQGLRETQYF